This T cell receptor beta chain derives from a study of T cells after yellow fever vaccination. This clonotype has at least ten counts. The V gene end was trimmed by 5 bases and the J gene end by 5 bases; junction bases not matched to a gene: 9. Per the germline V gene, CDR1 is SGHTA and CDR2 is FQGNSA. This CDR3 contains 17 residues. Each CDR3 protein gets one entry after TCRdb re-called the 5' RACE reads with MiXCR. This sample has fewer than 450,000 distinct CDR3 sequences; under 5% occur once, and the top ten carry roughly a quarter. This clonotype was sampled from a young man who received the YFV17D yellow fever vaccine. The sample consisted of PBMCs, taken 5 days after the yellow fever booster vaccination. The rearrangement links TRBV7-2 to TRBJ2-3; 14 positions match TRBD2. In DNA, the CDR3 is TGTGCCAGCAGCCCCCCCGGACTAGCGGGGGGTGGAGATACGCAGTATTTT. As protein: CASSPPGLAGGGDTQYF.